The text below deals with one T cell receptor beta chain. The target antigen is unknown. The data originate from a study of cytomegalovirus exposure and HLA in healthy donors. The PCR employed 60 Vbeta primers together with 13 Jbeta primers. Profiling relied on immunoSEQ multiplex PCR, and the TCRdb table lists in-frame clones only, not all of them. Of under 130,000 clones in the sample, around three quarters were seen once. General study points: It was confirmed in vitro that three of the CMV-associated chains were specific for CMV antigens. One variant, a missense change in DCLRE1C, was linked in a later analysis to TCR beta V- and J-gene trimming.

The sample was PBMCs. The TCR comes from a man aged 45-60 years in good health and CMV-seropositive.

CDR3: CASRNDRGIAYNEQFF. The DNA of the CDR3 is TGCGCCAGCAGAAATGACAGGGGGATAGCTTACAATGAGCAGTTCTTC. J is TRBJ2-1 and V is TRBV5-1, with 9 bases fitting TRBD1. Germline CDR1 is SGHRS and CDR2 is YFSETQ. Trimming took 5 bases from V and 4 from J; bases not matched to a gene: 10. The CDR3 sequence is 16 residues long.